This T cell receptor beta chain stems from a study of regulatory T cells in long-lasting Graves disease (TCRdb year 2021). Context from the whole study: Persistent Graves' disease was defined as persistently positive TSH receptor autoantibodies together with antithyroid drug treatment for over 5 years. Antithyroid drugs had been taken for approximately 10 years on average by persistent Graves' disease patients in the clinical cohort. Patients with persistent Graves' disease were compared with patients with newly diagnosed Graves' disease using TCR sequencing and RNA sequencing of peripheral blood. The study was registered as a clinical trial and conducted in China. A total of about 33 samples were covered by TCR sequencing, comprising approximately 13 persistent and around 20 newly diagnosed Graves' disease patients.

The time point label of this sample denotes: persistent/refractory GD, antithyroid drugs over 5 years with positive TRAb. For both TCR sequencing and RNA sequencing, RNA was extracted from PBMCs in TRIzol. Graves' disease was diagnosed according to American Thyroid Association guidelines. Patients for the study were recruited at an endocrinology department in Xi'an, China. From each patient, nine milliliters of peripheral blood was collected into an EDTA anticoagulant tube. PBMCs were isolated by Ficoll Paque Plus density gradient separation without further T cell sorting. An Agilent 2100 Bioanalyzer and agarose gel were used to check RNA quality, and a NanoDrop 2000 was used to measure RNA concentration. The CDR3 contains 15 residues, cysteine and phenylalanine counted. Just the 45-base CDR3 DNA is kept, in frame starting at base 1. CDR1 and CDR2, looked up from the germline V gene, are SNHLY and FYNNEI.

Turning to this clonotype: Its target antigen remains unknown. This clone may be a read error of a much larger clone one base away.

Study-wide findings and limitations: The study examined only peripheral blood because the primary lesion, thyroid tissue, could not be accessed. Only the TCR beta chain was sequenced and analyzed. Compared with newly diagnosed patients, patients with persistent Graves' disease had lower TCR Shannon entropy and fewer highly expanded clones, which suggests clonal expansion. A larger number of public clonotypes was shared among persistent patients (about 2,700) than among newly diagnosed patients (roughly 1,000). TRBV28, TRBJ1-2 and TRBJ2-5 were preferentially used in persistent disease, while TRBV20-1 and TRBJ2-1 were favored in newly diagnosed disease. The authors noted that the small sample size was a limitation that may lower accuracy.

The library was obtained by multiplex PCR. TCRdb lists the instrument as Illumina HiSeq 4000. iRepertoire HTBI primers and Arm-PCR amplification of CDR3 regions were used to construct TCR beta libraries. Before sequencing, the PCR products went through gel purification. The study's processing was this. Across samples, about 64 TRBV and roughly 15 TRBJ segments were identified and used for gene usage analysis of CDR3 amino acid clonotypes. Filtered high-quality paired reads were merged into contigs using COPE and FqMerger. Contigs were aligned with BLAST to IMGT TRBV, TRBD and TRBJ reference genes, and CDR3 was defined per IMGT. Highly expanded clones were defined as clonotypes with a frequency above 0.1%. Shannon entropy was used to measure repertoire diversity, and the Gini coefficient was used to measure V-J evenness. A clonotype was considered public if more than one individual shared it. The raw public reads went through TCRdb reprocessing: fastp at Q25, MiXCR clone calling, in-frame beta chains kept. Every distinct CDR3 protein forms one entry, paired with its most common genes and DNA. Here the V and J calls rest on TCRdb's processing, not on the authors' analysis. A total of 400,000 to 450,000 distinct CDR3 sequences appear in this sample, about a quarter of them only once. 26% of the sample is held by the ten biggest clonotypes.

The sequence is built from TRBV2 and TRBJ1-4; there is no confident call for the D gene. Sample: peripheral blood mononuclear cells (PBMCs), taken when the disease was refractory, from a patient treated with antithyroid drugs. This clonotype was obtained from a female donor with Graves disease. For the CDR3, the sequence is CASSFLAEKNEELFF. The nucleotide sequence is TGTGCCAGCAGTTTCTTGGCGGAGAAAAATGAAGAACTGTTTTTT.